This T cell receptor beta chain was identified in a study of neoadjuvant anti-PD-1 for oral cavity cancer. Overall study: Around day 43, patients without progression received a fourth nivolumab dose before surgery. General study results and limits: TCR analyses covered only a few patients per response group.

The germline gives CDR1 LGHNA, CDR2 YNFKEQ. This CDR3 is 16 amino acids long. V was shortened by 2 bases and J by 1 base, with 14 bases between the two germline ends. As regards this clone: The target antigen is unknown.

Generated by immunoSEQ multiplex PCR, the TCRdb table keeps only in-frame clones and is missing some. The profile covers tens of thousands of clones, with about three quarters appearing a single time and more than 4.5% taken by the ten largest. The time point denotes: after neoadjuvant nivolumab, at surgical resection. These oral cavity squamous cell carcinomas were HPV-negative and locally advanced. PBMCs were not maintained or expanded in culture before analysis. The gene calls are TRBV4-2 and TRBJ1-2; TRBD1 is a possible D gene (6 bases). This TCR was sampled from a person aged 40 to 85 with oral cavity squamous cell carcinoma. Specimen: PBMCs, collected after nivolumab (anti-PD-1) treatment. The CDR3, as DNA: TGTGCCAGCAGCCAATTACAGGGAGGAGGTAACTATGGCTACACCTTC. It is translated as CASSQLQGGGNYGYTF.